This T cell receptor beta chain was captured by sequencing in a study of cytomegalovirus exposure and HLA in healthy donors. Study-level background: The study placed about 81% of its 350 to 450 genotyped donors in the Caucasian-associated ancestry cluster.

The germline gives CDR1 SNHLY, CDR2 FYNNEI. V lost 4 bases to trimming and J lost 1 base, with 5 bases between them. This CDR3 region has 14 residues. PCR amplification relied on 60 Vbeta primers (plus 13 Jbeta primers). Assay: immunoSEQ multiplex PCR; the TCRdb copy retains only in-frame clones and omits some. The profile shows under 200,000 clones, 75% to 90% of them singletons. This chain links TRBV2 with TRBJ2-6; D call uncertain. The receptor's source is a woman in her 30s in good health and CMV-seronegative. Sample: PBMCs. For the CDR3, the DNA is TGTGCCAGCAGTGGGCAGTCTGGGGCCAACGTCCTGACTTTC. Translation: CASSGQSGANVLTF. The whole variable domain, remainder taken from reference TRBV2 and TRBJ2-6, is EPEVTQTPSHQVTQMGQEVILRCVPISNHLYFYWYRQILGQKVEFLVSFYNNEISEKSEIFDDQFSVERPDGSNFTLKIRSTKLEDSAMYFCASSGQSGANVLTFGAGSRLTVL.